The rows below give T cell receptor beta chains drawn from one sample of a study of blood T cell repertoires in COVID-19. TCRdb keeps only in-frame clones here, not all; method: immunoSEQ multiplex PCR. The data hold about 53,000 clones, with about three quarters observed a single time. Sequencing used peripheral blood. The origin of the receptors is a man aged 70 or older with active or convalescent COVID-19. The CDR3 runs from the conserved cysteine through the conserved F or W. D genes are given only for firm matches. The size of a clone is reported for some rows only, either as once, few or many, or as a class for expanded clones.

v_gene: TRBV7-2; len: 16; abundance: -; j_gene: TRBJ2-5; d_gene: TRBD2; CDR3nt: TGTGCCAGCAGCTTAGGACTAGCGGGGGGGCTGGAGACCCAGTACTTC; CDR3aa: CASSLGLAGGLETQYF
v_gene: TRBV19; len: 14; abundance: -; j_gene: TRBJ1-5; d_gene: -; CDR3nt: TGTGCCAGTAGTATTCAGGGGCAGAATCAGCCCCAGCATTTT; CDR3aa: CASSIQGQNQPQHF
v_gene: TRBV9; len: 17; abundance: -; j_gene: TRBJ2-3; d_gene: -; CDR3nt: TGTGCCAGCAGCGTAGCCGCCCGGGGGGCCCTCACAGATACGCAGTATTTT; CDR3aa: CASSVAARGALTDTQYF
v_gene: TRBV10-3; len: 13; abundance: -; j_gene: TRBJ2-1; d_gene: TRBD2; CDR3nt: TGTGCCATCAGTACCGGGACTAGCGGTGAGCAGTTCTTC; CDR3aa: CAISTGTSGEQFF
v_gene: TRBV5-4; len: 15; abundance: -; j_gene: TRBJ2-2; d_gene: -; CDR3nt: TGTGCCAGCAGCCCGCCGGGACAATTAAAGGGGGAGCTGTTTTTT; CDR3aa: CASSPPGQLKGELFF
v_gene: TRBV24-1; len: 14; abundance: -; j_gene: TRBJ1-2; d_gene: -; CDR3nt: TGTGCCACCAGTGGGGCAGTGCAGAACTATGGCTACACCTTC; CDR3aa: CATSGAVQNYGYTF
v_gene: TRBV5-1; len: 16; abundance: once; j_gene: TRBJ2-5; d_gene: TRBD1; CDR3nt: TGCGCCAGCAGCTCCGGGGACAGGGTTCACGGAGAGACCCAGTACTTC; CDR3aa: CASSSGDRVHGETQYF
v_gene: TRBV2; len: 13; abundance: -; j_gene: TRBJ2-5; d_gene: -; CDR3nt: TGTGCCAGCAGTGCGAGGAGTTTTGAGACCCAGTACTTC; CDR3aa: CASSARSFETQYF
v_gene: TRBV19; len: 14; abundance: -; j_gene: TRBJ1-2; d_gene: -; CDR3nt: TGTGCCAGTACCCCGGGTACAACCGGCTATGGCTACACCTTC; CDR3aa: CASTPGTTGYGYTF
v_gene: TRBV7-9; len: 13; abundance: -; j_gene: TRBJ2-3; d_gene: -; CDR3nt: TGTGCCAGCAGCTTAGGGGAGGAAGATACGCAGTATTTT; CDR3aa: CASSLGEEDTQYF
v_gene: TRBV19; len: 14; abundance: -; j_gene: TRBJ1-1; d_gene: -; CDR3nt: TGTGCCAGTTCCAGTCTTACGAGAGGGACTGAAGCTTTCTTT; CDR3aa: CASSSLTRGTEAFF
v_gene: TRBV5-1; len: 14; abundance: few; j_gene: TRBJ2-7; d_gene: -; CDR3nt: TGCGCCAGCAGCCAGGACACCGGGCCCTACGAGCAGTACTTC; CDR3aa: CASSQDTGPYEQYF
v_gene: TRBV11-2; len: 13; abundance: -; j_gene: TRBJ1-1; d_gene: -; CDR3nt: TGTGCCAGCAGCTTAGGGCGGGACACTGAAGCTTTCTTT; CDR3aa: CASSLGRDTEAFF
v_gene: TRBV11-3; len: 17; abundance: -; j_gene: TRBJ2-7; d_gene: TRBD2; CDR3nt: TGTGCCAGCAGCTTATCGGGACTAGCGGGACCTGGTGGTGAGCAGTACTTC; CDR3aa: CASSLSGLAGPGGEQYF
v_gene: TRBV6-5; len: 16; abundance: -; j_gene: TRBJ2-6; d_gene: -; CDR3nt: TGTGCCAGCAGTTACTCACGGGGGACTGGGGCCAACGTCCTGACTTTC; CDR3aa: CASSYSRGTGANVLTF
v_gene: TRBV9; len: 13; abundance: -; j_gene: TRBJ2-2; d_gene: TRBD1; CDR3nt: TGTGCCAGCAGCGACCAGGGGGCCGGGGAGCTGTTTTTT; CDR3aa: CASSDQGAGELFF
v_gene: TRBV20-1; len: 15; abundance: -; j_gene: TRBJ1-2; d_gene: -; CDR3nt: TGCAGTGCTAGTCTTCCACGGGGGGCAAGATATGGCTACACCTTC; CDR3aa: CSASLPRGARYGYTF
v_gene: TRBV27; len: 14; abundance: -; j_gene: TRBJ1-5; d_gene: TRBD1; CDR3nt: TGTGCCAGCAGTTTCAGGGGGCCTGATCAGCCCCAGCATTTT; CDR3aa: CASSFRGPDQPQHF
v_gene: TRBV7-2; len: 14; abundance: -; j_gene: TRBJ1-1; d_gene: -; CDR3nt: TGTGCCAGCAGCGGGACTGGTATAGGCACTGAAGCTTTCTTT; CDR3aa: CASSGTGIGTEAFF
v_gene: TRBV2; len: 15; abundance: -; j_gene: TRBJ1-2; d_gene: -; CDR3nt: TGTGCCAGCAGTGAAGGAAGGACATCCGCCTATGGCTACACCTTC; CDR3aa: CASSEGRTSAYGYTF
v_gene: TRBV30; len: 14; abundance: -; j_gene: TRBJ2-7; d_gene: TRBD2; CDR3nt: TGTGCCTGGAATGCGGGACTAGGCCGATACGAGCAGTACTTC; CDR3aa: CAWNAGLGRYEQYF
v_gene: TRBV15; len: 16; abundance: -; j_gene: TRBJ2-3; d_gene: TRBD2; CDR3nt: TGTGCCACCAGCAGAGATCGCGCGGGGGGAACAGATACGCAGTATTTT; CDR3aa: CATSRDRAGGTDTQYF
v_gene: TRBV10-3; len: 15; abundance: -; j_gene: TRBJ2-7; d_gene: TRBD2; CDR3nt: TGTGCCATCTGGGCCGGGACTAGCGTCTCCTACGAGCAGTACTTC; CDR3aa: CAIWAGTSVSYEQYF
v_gene: TRBV15; len: 18; abundance: -; j_gene: TRBJ2-3; d_gene: TRBD2; CDR3nt: TGTGCCACCAGCCGAGCGGCGTTTGCGGCGGGGGTCACAGATACGCAGTATTTT; CDR3aa: CATSRAAFAAGVTDTQYF
v_gene: TRBV29-1; len: 14; abundance: -; j_gene: TRBJ1-1; d_gene: TRBD1; CDR3nt: TGCAGCGCCTGTACAGGGGGCGCTGACACTGAAGCTTTCTTT; CDR3aa: CSACTGGADTEAFF
v_gene: TRBV18; len: 15; abundance: -; j_gene: TRBJ2-5; d_gene: -; CDR3nt: TGTGCCAGTACAACCACAGGGTACGGAAAGGGCACCCAGTACTTC; CDR3aa: CASTTTGYGKGTQYF
v_gene: TRBV11-3; len: 12; abundance: -; j_gene: TRBJ1-2; d_gene: -; CDR3nt: TGTGCCAGCAGCTTGGGCTCCTATGGCTACACCTTC; CDR3aa: CASSLGSYGYTF
v_gene: TRBV28; len: 13; abundance: -; j_gene: TRBJ2-7; d_gene: TRBD1; CDR3nt: TGTGCCAGCAGGACAGGGATCTCCTACGAGCAGTACTTC; CDR3aa: CASRTGISYEQYF
v_gene: TRBV7-2; len: 15; abundance: many; j_gene: TRBJ2-2; d_gene: TRBD1; CDR3nt: TGTGCCAGCAGACCGACAGGGGGGAACACCGGGGAGCTGTTTTTT; CDR3aa: CASRPTGGNTGELFF
v_gene: TRBV6-5; len: 15; abundance: -; j_gene: TRBJ1-3; d_gene: -; CDR3nt: TGTGCCAGCGGTACGACAGGCTTCTCTGGAAACACCATATATTTT; CDR3aa: CASGTTGFSGNTIYF
v_gene: TRBV11-3; len: 14; abundance: -; j_gene: TRBJ2-3; d_gene: TRBD1; CDR3nt: TGTGCCAGCAGCTTCAGGGGGAGTACAGATACGCAGTATTTT; CDR3aa: CASSFRGSTDTQYF
v_gene: TRBV3-1/TRBV3-2; len: 16; abundance: -; j_gene: TRBJ2-2; d_gene: TRBD2; CDR3nt: TGTGCCAGCAGCCTTAGCGGGGAAGAGGACACCGGGGAGCTGTTTTTT; CDR3aa: CASSLSGEEDTGELFF
v_gene: TRBV6-2/TRBV6-3; len: 16; abundance: -; j_gene: TRBJ2-2; d_gene: -; CDR3nt: TGTGCCAGCAGTTACACGGCTACAGCGGTCACCGGGGAGCTGTTTTTT; CDR3aa: CASSYTATAVTGELFF
v_gene: TRBV20-1; len: 17; abundance: -; j_gene: TRBJ2-7; d_gene: -; CDR3nt: TGCAGTGCTAGTTGGGGGGGCCCCTGGGCCCACTCCTACGAGCAGTACTTC; CDR3aa: CSASWGGPWAHSYEQYF
v_gene: TRBV10-2; len: 16; abundance: -; j_gene: TRBJ2-5; d_gene: TRBD2; CDR3nt: TGCGCCAGCAGTGAGTCAGCGGGGGGCGCAGAAGAGACCCAGTACTTC; CDR3aa: CASSESAGGAEETQYF
v_gene: TRBV21-1; len: 18; abundance: -; j_gene: TRBJ1-5; d_gene: -; CDR3nt: TGTGCCAGCAACCCGGGACAGGGGACCCCATTCCGCAATCAGCCCCAGCATTTT; CDR3aa: CASNPGQGTPFRNQPQHF
v_gene: TRBV18; len: 14; abundance: -; j_gene: TRBJ1-1; d_gene: -; CDR3nt: TGTGCCAGCTCAACCACCGGGAGTGACACTGAAGCTTTCTTT; CDR3aa: CASSTTGSDTEAFF
v_gene: TRBV5-1; len: 16; abundance: -; j_gene: TRBJ2-5; d_gene: -; CDR3nt: TGCGCCAGCAGCTTGGACCTGTCAGGGGGGCAAGAGACCCAGTACTTC; CDR3aa: CASSLDLSGGQETQYF
v_gene: TRBV19; len: 17; abundance: -; j_gene: TRBJ2-3; d_gene: TRBD2; CDR3nt: TGTGCCAGTAGTATATTTACCGCGGGGGGCCGCACAGATACGCAGTATTTT; CDR3aa: CASSIFTAGGRTDTQYF
v_gene: TRBV7-2; len: 15; abundance: -; j_gene: TRBJ2-7; d_gene: TRBD2; CDR3nt: TGTGCCAGCAGCCCAACTAGCGGGAGTTTATACGAGCAGTACTTC; CDR3aa: CASSPTSGSLYEQYF
v_gene: TRBV27; len: 15; abundance: -; j_gene: TRBJ2-2; d_gene: TRBD2; CDR3nt: TGTGCCAGCAGTTTCCTAGCGGGTAGGGCCGGGGAGCTGTTTTTT; CDR3aa: CASSFLAGRAGELFF
v_gene: TRBV11-2; len: 15; abundance: -; j_gene: TRBJ2-1; d_gene: TRBD2; CDR3nt: TGTGCCAGCAGCTCTCTCTTAGCGGGGACTAGTGAGCAGTTCTTC; CDR3aa: CASSSLLAGTSEQFF
v_gene: TRBV7-9; len: 16; abundance: few; j_gene: TRBJ2-7; d_gene: TRBD1; CDR3nt: TGTGCCAGCAGCTCCAGCCGGACAGGGATATCCTACGAGCAGTACTTC; CDR3aa: CASSSSRTGISYEQYF
v_gene: TRBV7-9; len: 19; abundance: -; j_gene: TRBJ2-5; d_gene: TRBD2; CDR3nt: TGTGCCAGCAGCCCCTCCCGGGGACTAGCGGGAGGGAACCAAGAGACCCAGTACTTC; CDR3aa: CASSPSRGLAGGNQETQYF
v_gene: TRBV5-8; len: 15; abundance: -; j_gene: TRBJ1-1; d_gene: TRBD1; CDR3nt: TGTGCCAGCAGCCAAGGGGGCGAGCGGAACACTGAAGCTTTCTTT; CDR3aa: CASSQGGERNTEAFF
v_gene: TRBV3-1/TRBV3-2; len: 13; abundance: -; j_gene: TRBJ2-7; d_gene: -; CDR3nt: TGTGCCAGCAGCCAAGATCCCACAGGGATGCAGTACTTC; CDR3aa: CASSQDPTGMQYF
v_gene: TRBV4-2; len: 15; abundance: -; j_gene: TRBJ1-1; d_gene: TRBD1; CDR3nt: TGTGCCAGCAGCCAACAGGGACAGGGTTTGACTGAAGCTTTCTTT; CDR3aa: CASSQQGQGLTEAFF
v_gene: TRBV6-2/TRBV6-3; len: 15; abundance: -; j_gene: TRBJ2-5; d_gene: TRBD1; CDR3nt: TGTGCCAGCAGCCGGGACAGGGGGCCGAAGGAGACCCAGTACTTC; CDR3aa: CASSRDRGPKETQYF
v_gene: TRBV27; len: 15; abundance: -; j_gene: TRBJ1-1; d_gene: -; CDR3nt: TGTGCCAGCAGTTTATCTTCAGGGGCCAGCACTGAAGCTTTCTTT; CDR3aa: CASSLSSGASTEAFF
v_gene: TRBV7-2; len: 15; abundance: -; j_gene: TRBJ1-4; d_gene: TRBD1; CDR3nt: TGTGCCAGCAGCGCCCTTGGGACAGGGGGTGAAAAACTGTTTTTT; CDR3aa: CASSALGTGGEKLFF
v_gene: TRBV25-1; len: 14; abundance: -; j_gene: TRBJ1-1; d_gene: TRBD1; CDR3nt: TGTGCCAGCAGTGTAACGCCAGGGGGCACTGAAGCTTTCTTT; CDR3aa: CASSVTPGGTEAFF
v_gene: TRBV28; len: 12; abundance: -; j_gene: TRBJ1-5; d_gene: -; CDR3nt: TGTGCCAGCAGTTCCCGAGGCCAGCCCCAGCATTTT; CDR3aa: CASSSRGQPQHF
v_gene: TRBV7-2; len: 15; abundance: -; j_gene: TRBJ2-5; d_gene: TRBD1; CDR3nt: TGTGCCAGCAGCCAAGATTCAGGGACAGGGGATTTCCAGTACTTC; CDR3aa: CASSQDSGTGDFQYF